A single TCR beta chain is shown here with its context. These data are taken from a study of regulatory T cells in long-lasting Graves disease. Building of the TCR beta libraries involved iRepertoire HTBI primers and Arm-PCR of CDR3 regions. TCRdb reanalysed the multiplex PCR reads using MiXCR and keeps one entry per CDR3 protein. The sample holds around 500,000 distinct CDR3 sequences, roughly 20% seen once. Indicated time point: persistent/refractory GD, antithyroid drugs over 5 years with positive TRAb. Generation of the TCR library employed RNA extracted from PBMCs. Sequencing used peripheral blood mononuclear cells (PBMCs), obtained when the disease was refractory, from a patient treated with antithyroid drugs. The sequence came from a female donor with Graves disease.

The DNA of the CDR3 is TGCGCCAGCAGCCAAAGTCTTACAACAGCTAACTATGGCTACACCTTC. It encodes CASSQSLTTANYGYTF. The gene calls are TRBV4-1 and TRBJ1-2, with no clear D. Germline lookup yields CDR1 MGHRA and CDR2 YSYEKL. The CDR3 runs to 16 residues. The V end lost 2 bases, the J end lost 0 bases, and 13 bases lay between the germline ends.